These 26 T cell receptor beta chains came from one sample sequenced in a study of identical twins. TCRdb re-derived calls from the 5' RACE reads in MiXCR, one entry per CDR3 protein. The data show some 630,000 distinct CDR3 sequences, roughly 6.6% seen once. The data were also submitted as part of a second study, on yellow fever vaccine responses in identical twins.

The specimen sequenced was PBMCs. These receptors all come from a young woman in good health.

This clonotype has just a few counts. The chain is built from TRBV2 and TRBJ2-3, with TRBD2 matching 7 bases. CDR1 and CDR2 (germline): SNHLY, FYNNEI. The trim removed 6 bases at V and 4 bases at J, leaving 13 bases unmatched. The CDR3 spans 16 residues. CDR3 loop: CASSLLGLERADTQYF. As DNA, the CDR3 is TGTGCCAGCAGCCTGCTAGGACTAGAAAGGGCAGATACGCAGTATTTT.

This clonotype was recorded a few times. V usage is TRBV20-1 and J usage is TRBJ2-4; D is unclear. Germline CDR1 DFQATT, CDR2 SNEGSKA (reference sequence). V was pared by 1 base and J by 3 bases, with 4 bases between. The CDR3 totals 12 residues. CDR3 coding DNA: TGCAGTGCTAGAGGGCGCAAAAACATTCAGTACTTC. Amino acid sequence: CSARGRKNIQYF.

Of note for this clonotype: One end of the junction varies from germline; a read error may be responsible. The gene calls are TRBV3-1 and TRBJ2-2; 8 nucleotides line up with TRBD2. There are 15 residues in the CDR3. From germline, CDR1 is LGHDT and CDR2 YNNKEL (reference sequence). CDR3 nucleotide sequence: TGTGCCAGCTGCCAAGGCGGGGGGAGGACCGGGGAGCTGTTTTTT. It translates to CASCQGGGRTGELFF.

This clonotype was seen only a few times. The V gene is TRBV2, the J gene TRBJ2-6; D uncertain. CDR3 size: 18 residues. V dropped 8 bases and J dropped 0 bases, with 20 bases sitting between them. CDR1 and CDR2 from the germline V gene are SNHLY and FYNNEI. The CDR3 spells CASVGTELTSSGANVLTF. For the CDR3, the DNA is TGTGCCAGCGTAGGTACAGAACTTACCAGCTCTGGGGCCAACGTCCTGACTTTC.

This clonotype appeared a few times. V usage is TRBV5-1 and J usage is TRBJ2-1; D is undetermined. The V and J ends lost 3 bases and 8 bases respectively, with 9 bases between them. CDR3 length: 12 amino acids. CDR1 and CDR2 (germline): SGHRS, YFSETQ. The chain's CDR3 is CASSSRADEQFF. As DNA, the CDR3 is TGCGCCAGCAGCTCCCGTGCCGATGAGCAGTTCTTC.

This sequence joins TRBV15 and TRBJ1-1; D might be TRBD1 (5 bases). Trimming shortened V by 2 bases and J by 5 bases, and 9 bases separated the two germline ends. The germline CDR1 and CDR2 sequences are LNHNV and YYDKDF (reference sequence). CDR3 size: 13 residues. CDR3 in amino acids: CATSRLQGTEAFF. The DNA of the CDR3 is TGTGCCACCAGCAGACTCCAGGGAACTGAAGCTTTCTTT.

This clonotype was seen only once. The J gene is TRBJ2-7, the V gene TRBV27, with a possible D match to TRBD1 (5 bases). Germline V gene lookup returns CDR1 MNHEY and CDR2 SMNVEV (reference sequence). Trimming removed 0 bases at V and 6 bases at J, with 12 bases between. The CDR3 extends over 14 amino acids. The CDR3 region has the DNA TGTGCCAGCAGTTTATCCAGGGTTAGGGGCGAGCAGTACGTC. It is translated as CASSLSRVRGEQYV.

This clonotype has more than one count but fewer than ten. The chain recombines TRBV11-2 with TRBJ2-5; D is undetermined. Trimming pared 2 bases from V and 5 bases from J, leaving 15 bases between. The length of the CDR3 is 15 residues. Germline loops: CDR1 SGHAT, CDR2 FQNNGV. The CDR3 protein is CASSLRWTNGETQYF. CDR3 DNA: TGTGCCAGCAGCTTAAGGTGGACCAATGGGGAGACCCAGTACTTC.

This clonotype has more than one count but fewer than ten. This chain connects TRBV20-1 to TRBJ2-1, with D possibly TRBD2 on 7 matching bases. Between the trimmed V and J ends, which lost 5 bases and 9 bases, there was a span of 20 bases. This CDR3 has 14 amino acids. The V gene's germline CDR1 is DFQATT and CDR2 SNEGSKA (reference sequence). CDR3 region: CSAGGTKGDGEQFF. The CDR3 DNA sequence: TGCAGTGCTGGTGGGACTAAGGGGGACGGTGAGCAGTTCTTC.

This clonotype has just a few counts. The chain recombines TRBV11-1 with TRBJ2-3; D might be TRBD1 or TRBD2, each matching 5 bases. Germline lookup yields CDR1 SGHAT and CDR2 FQDESV (reference sequence). The CDR3 is 19 residues long. V dropped 3 bases and J dropped 6 bases, with 28 bases sitting between them. CDR3 DNA sequence: TGTGCCAGCAGCTTCCCCGGGGACCTACGGGGACGAGCACGGGATACGCAGTATTTT. It encodes CASSFPGDLRGRARDTQYF. Full variable domain (remainder filled in from reference TRBV11-1 and TRBJ2-3): EAEVAQSPRYKITEKSQAVAFWCDPISGHATLYWYRQILGQGPELLVQFQDESVVDDSQLPKDRFSAERLKGVDSTLKIQPAELGDSAMYLCASSFPGDLRGRARDTQYFGPGTRLTVL.

This clonotype was seen only a few times. CDR3 loop: CSAIPLSAGVYYEQYF. Here the CDR3 DNA reads TGCAGTGCTATCCCCCTCTCTGCGGGGGTTTACTACGAGCAGTACTTC. This sequence joins TRBV20-1 and TRBJ2-7; 7 nucleotides line up with TRBD2. The V and J ends lost 4 bases and 3 bases, in that order; junction bases with no gene match: 15. This CDR3 comprises 16 residues. Germline lookup yields CDR1 DFQATT and CDR2 SNEGSKA (reference sequence).

The chain recombines TRBV5-1 with TRBJ2-7, with 9 positions matching TRBD2. Germline values: CDR1 SGHRS, CDR2 YFSETQ. CDR3 length equals 14 residues. V dropped 5 bases and J dropped 5; count of bases not matched to a gene: 8. CDR3 sequence (DNA): TGCGCCAGCAGTGGGGCGGGAGGGCCGGACGAGCAGTACTTC. It yields the protein CASSGAGGPDEQYF.

This clonotype turned up a few times. This chain connects TRBV20-1 to TRBJ2-1, with TRBD2 matching 11 bases. The CDR3 length is 14 residues. Germline V gene sequence: CDR1 DFQATT, CDR2 SNEGSKA (reference sequence). The trim removed 4 bases at V and 8 bases at J, leaving 7 bases unmatched. The CDR3 DNA reads as TGCAGTGCTAAAGTACTAGCGGGAGAGGATGAGCAGTTCTTC. Encoded protein: CSAKVLAGEDEQFF.

This clonotype has just a few counts. The V call is TRBV10-3, the J call TRBJ1-1; TRBD1 matches 7 bases. With 4 bases clipped from V and 5 bases from J, the junction kept 4 bases outside the gene matches. CDR1 ENHRY and CDR2 SYGVKD come from the germline V gene. CDR3 length: 13 residues. The CDR3 protein is CAISAPGGTEAFF. The CDR3 bases are TGTGCCATCAGTGCACCAGGGGGGACTGAAGCTTTCTTT.

The table lists this clonotype with many counts. The chain has TRBV14 and TRBJ1-2; 7 bases agree with TRBD1. Looked up from germline, CDR1 is SGHDN and CDR2 is FVKESK. The CDR3 totals 15 residues. V dropped 4 bases and J dropped 7; count of bases not matched to a gene: 12. The DNA of the CDR3 is TGTGCCAGCAGCCCCCTGAGGGACAGCACTCTTGGCTACACCTTC. Protein product: CASSPLRDSTLGYTF.

This clonotype has ten or more counts. V is TRBV5-1 and J is TRBJ2-2; D may match TRBD1 or TRBD2 (7 bases each). The CDR3 contains 16 residues. Trimming left V 7 bases short and J 3 bases short, with 19 bases between. Germline V gene data show CDR1 as SGHRS and CDR2 as YFSETQ. CDR3 DNA sequence: TGCGCCAGCGGATCCCCGCCAGGGGGGGACACCGGGGAGCTGTTTTTT. It specifies CASGSPPGGDTGELFF.

To note about this clonotype: One junction end does not reproduce the germline sequence, and a read error may be involved. V and J are TRBV11-1 and TRBJ2-2; TRBD1 or TRBD2 may be the D gene (6 bases each). This CDR3 is built from 18 residues. In germline, CDR1 is SGHAT, CDR2 FQDESV (reference sequence). The CDR3 bases are TGTGCCAGCAGCTTAGTCTTTCGGGGGCCAGCGAACACCAGGGAGCTGTTTTTT. It specifies CASSLVFRGPANTRELFF.

The V gene is TRBV19, the J gene TRBJ2-5, with 8 bases matching TRBD1. Germline assignment: CDR1 LNHDA and CDR2 SQIVND (reference sequence). With 3 bases clipped from V and 4 bases from J, the junction kept 4 bases outside the gene matches. This CDR3 spans 14 amino acids. The CDR3 DNA reads as TGTGCCAGTAGTATGTCAGGGGGCTTAGAGACCCAGTACTTC. Residues: CASSMSGGLETQYF.

In its sample, this clonotype was seen a few times. This sequence joins TRBV27 and TRBJ1-1, with unresolved D. V shed 0 bases and J shed 0 bases, with 11 bases lying between them. From germline, CDR1 is MNHEY and CDR2 SMNVEV (reference sequence). This CDR3 has 16 amino acids. The CDR3 nucleotides are TGTGCCAGCAGTTTATCGGGCAAGGGTTTGAACACTGAAGCTTTCTTT. Translated: CASSLSGKGLNTEAFF.

The chain links TRBV2 to TRBJ2-2, with 9 nucleotides matching TRBD1. The V and J ends lost 10 bases and 3 bases, in that order; junction bases with no gene match: 6. Per germline, CDR1 SNHLY and CDR2 FYNNEI. The CDR3 totals 14 residues. CDR3 coding DNA: TGTGCCACTCGGGACAGGGCCTACACCGGGGAGCTGTTTTTT. Amino acids: CATRDRAYTGELFF.

This clonotype was detected only a few times. The V gene is TRBV5-4, the J gene TRBJ2-2; possibly TRBD2 for D (5 bases). The CDR3 covers 17 residues. CDR1 SGHNT and CDR2 YYREEE come from the germline V gene (reference sequence). The V end was cut by 0 bases, the J end by 5 bases, with 17 bases between. Here the CDR3 reads CASSLGGTGRGTGELFF. The CDR3, as DNA: TGTGCCAGCAGCTTGGGCGGTACCGGGCGAGGGACCGGGGAGCTGTTTTTT.

In its sample, this clonotype was seen a few times. This rearrangement joins TRBV12-3 or TRBV12-4 to TRBJ2-1; TRBD2 aligns across 7 bases. The junction had 13 bases not matched to a gene; V was cut back by 5 bases and J by 6 bases. The CDR3 consists of 16 residues. Here the CDR3 reads CASSPRQRGPRNEQFF. In DNA, the CDR3 is TGTGCCAGCAGTCCCCGGCAGCGGGGCCCTCGCAATGAGCAGTTCTTC.

This clonotype was found a few times. J is TRBJ2-7 and V is TRBV11-2; TRBD1 aligns across 8 bases. The CDR3 loop spans 13 amino acids. Germline CDR1 SGHAT, CDR2 FQNNGV. V dropped 5 bases and J dropped 7; count of bases not matched to a gene: 7. CDR3 protein: CASSIWTGKEQYV. CDR3 coding DNA: TGTGCCAGCAGCATATGGACAGGGAAAGAGCAGTACGTC.

This clonotype was seen many times. CDR3 residues: CASSFGAGFFDGYTF. CDR3 nucleotides: TGTGCCAGCAGCTTCGGAGCGGGATTTTTCGATGGCTACACCTTC. This rearrangement joins TRBV7-9 to TRBJ1-2; D unclear. The V end lost 3 bases, the J end lost 6 bases, and 17 bases lay between the germline ends. This CDR3 is 15 amino acids long. CDR1 is SEHNR, CDR2 FQNEAQ, per germline (reference sequence).

This clonotype was seen a few times. The chain links TRBV6-2 or TRBV6-3 to TRBJ2-7; D is unresolved. Trimming pared 2 bases from V and 4 bases from J, leaving 12 bases between. The CDR3 loop spans 14 amino acids. Germline V gives CDR1 MNHEY, CDR2 SVGEGT. In DNA, the CDR3 is TGTGCCAGCAGTTACCCGAACCCGTGGTACGAGCAGTACGTC. Translation gives CASSYPNPWYEQYV.

This clonotype was counted between two and nine times. The CDR3 nucleotides read TGCAGTGCTAGAGATATGAAGGTGTGGGGCAGGGAGGTAGGGACTGAAGCTTTCTTT. Encoded protein: CSARDMKVWGREVGTEAFF. This sequence joins TRBV20-1 and TRBJ1-1; D is perhaps TRBD1 (5 bases). Trimming removed 0 bases from V and 5 bases from J, with 28 bases in between. The germline CDR1 and CDR2 sequences are DFQATT and SNEGSKA (reference sequence). The CDR3 has 19 residues.